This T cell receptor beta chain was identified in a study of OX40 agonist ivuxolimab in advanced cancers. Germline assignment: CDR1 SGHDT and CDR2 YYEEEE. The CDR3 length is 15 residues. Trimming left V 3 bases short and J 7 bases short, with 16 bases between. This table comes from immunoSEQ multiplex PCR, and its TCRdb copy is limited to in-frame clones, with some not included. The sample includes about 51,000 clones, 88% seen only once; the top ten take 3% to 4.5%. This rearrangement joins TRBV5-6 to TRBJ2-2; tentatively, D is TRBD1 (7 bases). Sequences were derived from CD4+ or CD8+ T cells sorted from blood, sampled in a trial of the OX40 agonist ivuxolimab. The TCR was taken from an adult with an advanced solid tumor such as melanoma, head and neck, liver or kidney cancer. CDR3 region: CASSYPGGFFGELFF. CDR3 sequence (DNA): TGTGCCAGCAGCTACCCAGGGGGGTTTTTCGGGGAGCTGTTTTTT.